Shown below are 11 T cell receptor beta chains from a single sample sequenced in a study of cytomegalovirus exposure and HLA in healthy donors. It was with 60 Vbeta and 13 Jbeta primers that the PCR ran. Profiled with immunoSEQ multiplex PCR; TCRdb holds only in-frame clones, not every one. The sample has 130,000 or so clones, over 65% seen once. Sequencing was performed on PBMCs. Receptors were obtained from a woman aged 40-49 years in good health and CMV-seropositive.

The chain recombines TRBV21-1 with TRBJ2-4; TRBD1 is taken as the D call from the table, unchecked against the DNA. TRBV21-1 is tagged as a pseudogene. The CDR3 extends over 15 amino acids. CDR3 sequence (DNA): TGTGCCAGCAGCTCTCAAAGTCTACGAGGGGGTGGGCAGTACTTC. Amino acid sequence: CASSSQSLRGGGQYF.

The chain has TRBV5-8 and TRBJ2-3; a possible D gene is TRBD2 (6 bases). V lost 3 bases, J lost 1 base, and 9 bases lay in between. Germline V gene lookup returns CDR1 SGHTS and CDR2 YDEGEE. The CDR3 runs 14 residues. In nucleotides, the CDR3 is TGTGCCAGCAGCTGGGGGGTGGGCACAGATACGCAGTATTTT. Protein: CASSWGVGTDTQYF. The full variable domain, in which reference TRBV5-8 and TRBJ2-3 provide the parts outside the CDR3, is EAGVTQSPTHLIKTRGQQATLRCSPISGHTSVYWYQQALGLGLQFLLWYDEGEERNRGNFPPRFSGRQFPNYSSELNVNALELEDSALYLCASSWGVGTDTQYFGPGTRLTVL.

The V and J genes are TRBV5-1 and TRBJ2-1; TRBD2 is a possible D gene (5 bases). CDR1 and CDR2 (germline): SGHRS, YFSETQ. Trimming shortened V by 0 bases and J by 6 bases, and 13 bases separated the two germline ends. This CDR3 has 15 residues. CDR3 bases: TGCGCCAGCAGCTTGGGAGCGGCGATTAGCAATGAGCAGTTCTTC. Translated, it gives CASSLGAAISNEQFF.

This sequence joins TRBV25-1 and TRBJ1-1; the match to TRBD1 covers 7 bases. V was clipped by 7 bases and J by 0 bases; unmatched bases: 8. The germline gives CDR1 MGHDK, CDR2 SYGVNS. This CDR3 spans 15 amino acids. The CDR3 coding sequence is TGTGCCAGCACCCGCGCAGGGGGAATGAACACTGAAGCTTTCTTT. It specifies CASTRAGGMNTEAFF.

On this clone: One end of the junction does not line up with germline, which may come from a read error. V and J are TRBV28 and TRBJ1-1; TRBD1 aligns across 9 bases. The CDR3 runs to 14 residues. Per germline, CDR1 MDHEN and CDR2 SYDVKM. In DNA form, the CDR3 reads TGTGCCAGCAGTTCCACACACCGGGACAGGGAATCGTTTTTT. Protein product: CASSSTHRDRESFF.

This clone was found once. V and J are TRBV19 and TRBJ1-6, with D maybe TRBD1 (5 bases). The CDR3 consists of 15 residues. Germline loops: CDR1 LNHDA, CDR2 SQIVND (reference sequence). Trimming left V 7 bases short and J 8 bases short, with 18 bases between. The CDR3 here is CASTRGPQGDSPLHF. The CDR3 DNA reads as TGTGCCAGTACCCGCGGTCCGCAGGGCGATTCACCCCTCCACTTT.

This clone appeared a few times. V and J are TRBV19 and TRBJ2-2; D gene ambiguous. The CDR3 has 15 amino acids. Looked up from germline, CDR1 is LNHDA and CDR2 is SQIVND (reference sequence). The V end lost 3 bases, the J end lost 4 bases, and 12 bases lay between the germline ends. CDR3: CASSIGSLGTGELFF. CDR3 sequence (DNA): TGTGCCAGTAGTATCGGTAGCCTAGGCACCGGGGAGCTGTTTTTT.

This clone was seen a few times. J is TRBJ2-7 and V is TRBV11-2; TRBD2 matches at 8 bases. Germline V CDR1 and CDR2: SGHAT, FQNNGV. With V trimmed by 1 base and J by 3 bases, 8 bases remained unmatched. The CDR3 loop spans 16 amino acids. This chain's CDR3 is CASSLVSSGLRYEQYF. CDR3 sequence (DNA): TGTGCCAGCAGCTTAGTGTCTAGCGGGCTCCGCTACGAGCAGTACTTC.

The table lists this clone with a few counts. The chain employs TRBV7-2 and TRBJ2-1, with D unresolved. Germline V CDR1 and CDR2: SGHTA, FQGNSA. This CDR3 comprises 11 residues. V gave up 5 bases and J gave up 4 bases, with 3 bases separating them. Here the CDR3 reads CASSRYNEQFF. The CDR3, as DNA: TGTGCCAGCAGCCGTTACAATGAGCAGTTCTTC.

The chain carries TRBV27 and TRBJ1-5; D is undetermined. The CDR3 runs to 15 residues. Trimming took off 4 bases at V and 2 bases at J, with 12 bases between the two ends. Germline V gene lookup returns CDR1 MNHEY and CDR2 SMNVEV (reference sequence). The CDR3 here is CASSSSMGGNQPQHF. The CDR3 DNA sequence: TGTGCCAGCAGTTCTTCCATGGGAGGCAATCAGCCCCAGCATTTT.

The V and J genes are TRBV4-2 and TRBJ2-6; tentatively, D is TRBD1 (6 bases). CDR1 LGHNA and CDR2 YNFKEQ come from the germline V gene. CDR3 length: 16 amino acids. V shed 3 bases and J shed 2 bases, with 11 bases lying between them. This CDR3 is CASSQGKGAGANVLTF. The DNA for the CDR3 is TGTGCCAGCAGCCAGGGGAAGGGGGCTGGGGCCAACGTCCTGACTTTC.